This T cell receptor beta chain was captured in a study of T cells in Graves' hyperthyroidism and ophthalmopathy. Study-wide context: Peripheral blood was drawn at first diagnosis, prior to all treatment.

TCR beta CDR3 regions were amplified from RNA. A set of HTBI primers served as the primers for a first-round RT-PCR of the TCR CDR3. TCRdb re-derived calls from the multiplex PCR reads in MiXCR, one entry per CDR3 protein. Among nearly 600,000 distinct CDR3 sequences, 12% to 15% were seen once, and the ten largest hold 7.1%. Among ophthalmopathy patients, the Clinical Activity Score reached at least 3, the NOSPECS grade reached at least 4, and duration remained under 3 months. At least ten counts were recorded for this clonotype. The CDR3 has 15 residues. Trimming shortened V by 5 bases and J by 2 bases, and 17 bases separated the two germline ends. The V gene's germline CDR1 is DFQATT and CDR2 SNEGSKA (reference sequence).

The clonotype comes from a woman aged 18-29 years with Graves' ophthalmopathy. The chain combines TRBV20-1 with TRBJ2-3; maybe TRBD2 (5 bases). The sample was blood. The CDR3, as DNA: TGCAGTGCTGCTACACGAGGGTGGTACACAGATACGCAGTATTTT. Its protein product is CSAATRGWYTDTQYF.